These T cell receptor beta chains were read from a single sample in a study of blood T cell repertoires in COVID-19. Clones were sequenced by immunoSEQ multiplex PCR, and TCRdb holds only the in-frame ones, with some missing. The sample carries about 140,000 clones, more than 80% recorded once. The sample was peripheral blood. These receptors were taken from a human donor in a cohort sampled during active COVID-19. Both conserved end residues are trimmed from each CDR3. Fields, in order: CDR3 length, V gene, D gene, CDR3 protein. The D gene is left open where the match is weak.

CDR3 length: 12; V gene: TRBV18; D gene: .; CDR3 protein: ASSSRQGGETQY
CDR3 length: 12; V gene: TRBV19; D gene: .; CDR3 protein: ASRPETGVEKLF
CDR3 length: 13; V gene: TRBV12-2; D gene: .; CDR3 protein: ASRFPGFNSYEQY
CDR3 length: 13; V gene: TRBV9; D gene: .; CDR3 protein: ASSPPGGFRAEAF
CDR3 length: 12; V gene: TRBV18; D gene: .; CDR3 protein: ASSAPYRDSPLH
CDR3 length: 13; V gene: TRBV5-4; D gene: TRBD1; CDR3 protein: ASSGRTGGAGELF
CDR3 length: 12; V gene: TRBV3-1/TRBV3-2; D gene: TRBD2; CDR3 protein: ASSLGGRTGTQY
CDR3 length: 10; V gene: TRBV6-2/TRBV6-3; D gene: .; CDR3 protein: ASSATRNEQF
CDR3 length: 11; V gene: TRBV6-5; D gene: .; CDR3 protein: ASSWTRGNEQF
CDR3 length: 14; V gene: TRBV7-9; D gene: TRBD1; CDR3 protein: ASSPTGAGANTEAF
CDR3 length: 12; V gene: TRBV7-2; D gene: .; CDR3 protein: ASSSGGGSDTQY
CDR3 length: 21; V gene: TRBV24-1; D gene: TRBD2; CDR3 protein: ATSDLHSASWPPGPSGQETQY
CDR3 length: 11; V gene: TRBV14; D gene: .; CDR3 protein: ASSQDLAQPQH
CDR3 length: 14; V gene: TRBV7-9; D gene: .; CDR3 protein: ASSLSDQGWYNEQF
CDR3 length: 12; V gene: TRBV6-2/TRBV6-3; D gene: .; CDR3 protein: ASSFAGANNEQF
CDR3 length: 15; V gene: TRBV4-3; D gene: TRBD2; CDR3 protein: ASSQDWGNAGEDTQY
CDR3 length: 11; V gene: TRBV10-3; D gene: .; CDR3 protein: AITGGTGNEQF
CDR3 length: 13; V gene: TRBV28; D gene: .; CDR3 protein: ASSLRGTAWEPQH
CDR3 length: 13; V gene: TRBV7-2; D gene: TRBD1; CDR3 protein: ASSPWDRGNSPLH
CDR3 length: 13; V gene: TRBV28; D gene: TRBD2; CDR3 protein: ASSRPGTSGFMSY
CDR3 length: 14; V gene: TRBV28; D gene: .; CDR3 protein: ASSLTEASAGNTIY
CDR3 length: 13; V gene: TRBV18; D gene: .; CDR3 protein: ASSPTGKAHRTQY
CDR3 length: 12; V gene: TRBV5-1; D gene: TRBD1; CDR3 protein: ASSLGQGADTQY
CDR3 length: 11; V gene: TRBV29-1; D gene: .; CDR3 protein: SVVTGGKDGYT
CDR3 length: 13; V gene: TRBV19; D gene: .; CDR3 protein: ASSELNRDQETQY
CDR3 length: 14; V gene: TRBV7-8; D gene: TRBD2; CDR3 protein: ASSSLGRGGQETQY
CDR3 length: 15; V gene: TRBV24-1; D gene: .; CDR3 protein: ATSGNHGQLGTDTQY
CDR3 length: 12; V gene: TRBV5-1; D gene: .; CDR3 protein: ASRPSLGGDGYT
CDR3 length: 13; V gene: TRBV3-1/TRBV3-2; D gene: TRBD1; CDR3 protein: ASSGGQGSLYEQY
CDR3 length: 17; V gene: TRBV2; D gene: TRBD1; CDR3 protein: ASDTGTGATIRSSTEAF
CDR3 length: 12; V gene: TRBV7-2; D gene: .; CDR3 protein: ASSPRGGDQPQH
CDR3 length: 19; V gene: TRBV4-3; D gene: TRBD1; CDR3 protein: ASSQDRYWGQGAPGANVLT
CDR3 length: 11; V gene: TRBV30; D gene: .; CDR3 protein: AWSVQGADTQY
CDR3 length: 13; V gene: TRBV7-2; D gene: TRBD2; CDR3 protein: ASSEVPGLNNEQF
CDR3 length: 17; V gene: TRBV5-1; D gene: TRBD1; CDR3 protein: ASSLGVSHGDSSTYEQY
CDR3 length: 12; V gene: TRBV6-4; D gene: TRBD1; CDR3 protein: ASSASGTGDGYT
CDR3 length: 13; V gene: TRBV19; D gene: TRBD1; CDR3 protein: ASSDTQGAFHGYT
CDR3 length: 10; V gene: TRBV2; D gene: TRBD1; CDR3 protein: ARETGGDTQY
CDR3 length: 12; V gene: TRBV24-1; D gene: TRBD2; CDR3 protein: ATSAGGSSYEQY
CDR3 length: 11; V gene: TRBV4-1; D gene: .; CDR3 protein: ASNDRFGTEAF
CDR3 length: 14; V gene: TRBV7-8; D gene: TRBD2; CDR3 protein: ASRSLGGSSYNEQF
CDR3 length: 13; V gene: TRBV9; D gene: TRBD1; CDR3 protein: ASSETGTGTEKLF